This T cell receptor beta chain was sequenced for a study of blood T cell repertoires in COVID-19. The CDR3 consists of 16 residues. V was pared by 1 base and J by 4 bases, with 4 bases of the junction left unmatched. The germline gives CDR1 LGHNA, CDR2 YNFKEQ. Generated by immunoSEQ multiplex PCR, the TCRdb table keeps only in-frame clones and is missing some. The repertoire has approximately 300,000 clones, about 92% of them found once; the top ten carry approximately 17%. The sequenced sample consisted of PBMCs or T cells enriched from blood (not recorded which). The clonotype was recovered from a woman in her twenties or thirties who had recovered from COVID-19. The chain has TRBV4-2 and TRBJ2-3; TRBD2 matches 11 bases. CDR3 region: CASSQVSGGAADTQYF. The CDR3 DNA follows: TGTGCCAGCAGCCAAGTTAGCGGGGGGGCCGCAGATACGCAGTATTTT.